This T cell receptor beta chain was retrieved from a study of T cell responses to AZD1222 COVID-19 vaccine. Trimming removed 2 bases from V and 4 bases from J, with 6 bases in between. This CDR3 region has 12 residues. CDR1 is SGHNT and CDR2 is YYREEE in the germline V gene (reference sequence). Sequenced by immunoSEQ multiplex PCR; TCRdb stores in-frame clones only, minus some. Among roughly 140,000 clones listed, over 90% were seen once. This clone was picked up one time. This TCR was sampled from an adult who received the AZD1222 COVID-19 vaccine. The V and J genes are TRBV5-4 and TRBJ1-1; D not certain. This sample comprised peripheral blood, obtained 28 days after the second AZD1222 dose. This CDR3 reads CASSFSGTEAFF. The CDR3 nucleotides are TGTGCCAGCAGCTTCTCGGGCACTGAAGCTTTCTTT.